This T cell receptor (beta chain) is drawn from a study of graft-versus-host responses after intestinal transplantation. Study-level information: Every recipient underwent anti-thymocyte globulin induction, then tacrolimus and steroids for two to four years. Study-level findings and limits: With peak circulating GvH clone levels came an association with early post-transplant HvG declines. Detection of GvH clones occurred in recipient marrow, and some had their first appearance in ileum or blood.

Details on this clone: Its antigen is not known.

Germline CDR1 reads PRHDT; CDR2 reads FYEKMQ (reference sequence). There are 14 residues in the CDR3. V lost 6 bases and J lost 10, with 22 bases in between. The assay was immunoSEQ multiplex PCR, and TCRdb's table has in-frame clones only and misses some. The sample lists fewer than 120,000 clones, around 93% occurring once. The starting material was unstimulated CD8+ T cells sorted from spleen or lymph node cells, obtained before intestinal transplant. The chain combines TRBV13 with TRBJ2-7, with D hard to call. This receptor was obtained from a human donor who received an intestinal transplant. The CDR3 is CASRPPWGPEPQYF. DNA for the CDR3: TGTGCCAGCAGACCCCCCTGGGGTCCAGAACCCCAGTACTTC.